This T cell receptor (beta chain) was captured by sequencing in a study of blood T cell repertoires in COVID-19. Study overall: COVID-19 samples from acute and convalescent phases originated in the United States, Italy and Spain. T cells, B-cell-depleted T cells, or PBMCs provided the cDNA or gDNA that served as material.

In the study's own analysis: By means of reference gene primer amplification, nucleated cell counts were estimated. Sequencing was performed with immunoSEQ multiplex PCR; in TCRdb, only in-frame clones are kept and a portion is missing. V and J calls and clone size are copied from that table; D and trimming were computed from the DNA. The table includes a few hundred thousand clones, 86% detected once. The origin of this receptor is a man in his 60s with acute or convalescent COVID-19. The sample comprised peripheral blood.

The CDR3 loop reads CAGSWTGDSNQPQHF. CDR3 nucleotide sequence: TGTGCCGGCTCCTGGACAGGGGATAGCAATCAGCCCCAGCATTTT. The V gene is TRBV30, the J gene TRBJ1-5; 9 bases are a match to TRBD1. This CDR3 has 15 amino acids. From germline, CDR1 is GTSNPN and CDR2 SVGIG (reference sequence). V gave up 8 bases and J gave up 0 bases; unmatched junction bases: 8.